This T cell receptor (beta chain) was sequenced for a study of cytomegalovirus exposure and HLA in healthy donors (dated by TCRdb to the late 2010s). Background on the whole study: An earlier analysis of approximately 600 of the donors reported approximately 270 Gb of sequence data and 100 million to 130 million unique TCR beta sequences from roughly 200 million T cells. An early release that covered about 600 HLA-typed donors contained approximately 300 gigabases of sequencing data and around 80 million unique TCR sequences. Of the roughly 410 genotyped donors, 81% were placed in the genetic ancestry cluster associated with self-reported Caucasian donors. The study aimed to test whether cataloging public T cell receptors could reveal signatures of past pathogen exposure. Using immunosequencing, the study profiled T cell repertoires from about 650 subjects and related those repertoires to cytomegalovirus serostatus. Along with the roughly 610-subject first cohort, a separate validation cohort of over a hundred different subjects was used. To predict cytomegalovirus infection status, the study brought together high-throughput TCR immunosequencing, statistical association of individual TCRs with disease status, and machine learning. In a later analysis, previously published TCR beta repertoires from 550 to 700 donors were re-analyzed and high-resolution HLA genotyping was added so that TCR occurrence patterns could be studied. The later analysis used no new phenotypic data to find candidate immune exposures, relying instead on TCR beta sequences and their occurrence across donors. An earlier analysis of around 580 of the donors used high-throughput TCR beta sequencing to judge whether each TCR beta V gene segment behaved as functional or pseudogenic. Donor age, sex, ethnicity and CMV serostatus were collected together with the repertoire data. A later genetic analysis used genome-wide SNP genotypes for about 60% of the roughly 700 donors, treating that subset as a discovery cohort. All discovery cohort repertoires had been generated on a single sequencing platform. Both class I and class II loci were covered by HLA typing, at four-digit resolution. Typing coverage differed by locus: A, B, C, DRB1 and DQB1 were typed in roughly 629-630 donors, DQA1 in about 510, DPA1 in around 600, and DPB1 in just under 490. A handful of DR-DQ haplotypes were handled as single units for association and clustering because linkage in the cohort was strong. Among approximately 370 genotyped donors of the cohort, an average of approximately 240,000 unique TCR beta nucleotide sequences was sequenced per donor, of which approximately 19% were non-productive. What the work shows at the level of the full study, not this receptor alone: A later genetic analysis associated a missense DCLRE1C variant with V-gene and J-gene trimming of TCR beta chains, and an independent cohort replicated the association. For the cohort, immune exposure information was limited to CMV serostatus. Assigning TCR associations to individual alleles was difficult when HLA alleles, especially DR and DQ, strongly co-occurred. A further reported finding was that TCR beta sequences accurately predicted the HLA-A and HLA-B alleles for most subjects in the first cohort. In both the original and validation cohorts, the classifier was reported to diagnose cytomegalovirus status with high specificity and sensitivity. According to a later genetic analysis, donors in an Asian-associated ancestry cluster had fewer N-insertions in productive TCRs than the approximately 670-donor mean. While some public TCRs were present in many individuals, most TCR sequences turned up only very rarely across donors. Because counts were too low, 15 to 20 rarely observed V segments, including chromosome 9 orphons, were excluded from the earlier analysis of 500 to 700 of the donors. Because HLA typing was unavailable for some donors at each locus, only the typed subset was used in association tests. Three of the identified cytomegalovirus-associated TCR beta chains were confirmed in vitro to be specific for cytomegalovirus antigens. In a later analysis, the rate of TCR association differed among HLA loci, with DRB1 alleles having the most associated TCRs and HLA-C alleles having the fewest. Sequencing depth was assumed to be roughly uniform across donors in the presence/absence analyses, though that assumption may not hold. A cluster of highly shared sequence variants was judged likely to represent a technical artifact of the sequencing pipeline. Most CMV-associated TCR beta chains appeared to be HLA-restricted in a later analysis, and the HLA associations seemed to be driven largely by CMV exposure. A later analysis found that HLA-associated TCR beta chains were more clonally expanded and had lower generation probabilities than equally common non-associated chains. This cohort had only TCR beta chains sequenced, and the lack of alpha or paired-chain data limited which features could be detected. Some IMGT-functional V segments, including TRBV6-2 and TRBV6-3, could not be distinguished by the 87-base-pair reads and were therefore excluded. According to the authors, the approach could potentially be generalized to other disease states and immunological phenotypes. In a later analysis, 15,000 to 20,000 TCR beta sequences were associated with specific HLA alleles at a false discovery rate of 0.05. In a later analysis, several top co-occurrence clusters were reported to appear linked to parvovirus B19, influenza, CMV and Epstein-Barr virus. Broadly in line with IMGT annotations, most TCR beta V segments showed up in productive rearrangements about 87% or about 30% of the time in an earlier analysis of around 550 of the donors. Correlated functional status among segregating V segments might be attributable to linkage disequilibrium, but an unknown experimental factor could not be ruled out. The study gave a list of some 150 TCR beta chains associated with cytomegalovirus.

From its cysteine to its phenylalanine, the CDR3 spans 14 amino acids. Solely the CDR3 DNA is kept, with 42 bases framed from the first base. V is cut back by 6 bases and J by 4 bases, with 5 bases in the junction unmatched. In the germline V gene (reference sequence), CDR1 corresponds to LNHDA and CDR2 to SQIVND. Library method: the immunoSEQ multiplex PCR assay. For the multiplex PCR, a mixture combining 60 forward primers for TCR Vbeta segments and 13 reverse primers for TCR Jbeta segments was used. A multiplex PCR assay on genomic DNA amplified the CDR3 region of rearranged TCR beta genes. On the Illumina HiSeq System, the amplified TCR beta libraries were sequenced as 87-base-pair reads. The original methods were these. A later analysis tallied some 79 million unique TCR beta chains across the 700 or so repertoires, and around 12 million of those chains were shared by two or more donors. A nearest-neighbor algorithm error-corrected the raw reads and collapsed the reads into unique sequences, merging closely related sequences to remove PCR and sequencing errors. CDR3 sequences were aligned to IMGT reference sequences to assign V, D and J gene segments. For a sequence to be retained, a match of at least six nucleotides was required to both a V gene segment and a J gene segment. Rearrangements were called productive when the CDR3 lacked stop codons and stayed in frame with V and J; all others were non-productive. CDR3 was defined by IMGT convention, running from the second conserved V-encoded cysteine to the conserved J-encoded phenylalanine. Sequences without an unambiguous match to a single V gene segment were excluded from the earlier analysis of approximately 560 of the donors. In an earlier analysis of several hundred of the donors, V segments were called functional above 56.7% productive rearrangements and were called segregating when the between-donor standard deviation exceeded 5%. To diagnose cytomegalovirus status from the catalog of TCR beta chain sequences, a statistical classification framework was built. In a later analysis, TCR nucleotide sequences were compared against IMGT/GENE-DB human TR gene sequences so that V and J genes could be assigned. In a later analysis, CDR3 sequences and most-parsimonious VDJ recombination scenarios were assigned using the TCRdist pipeline. In a later analysis, each TCR beta chain was defined by its CDR3 amino acid sequence together with its V-gene family, and reads without a unique V-gene family were excluded. A later analysis removed 500 to 600 highly shared, low-generation-probability nucleotide sequences to deal with suspected cross-contamination and a sequencing artifact. For each public chain, a later analysis derived a clonal expansion index from normalized ranks of inferred template counts within each repertoire. Generation probabilities in a later analysis came from a VDJ recombination model fitted to out-of-frame rearrangements, and those results were checked against IGoR. In a later analysis, hypergeometric tests were used to score TCR-TCR, TCR-HLA and TCR-CMV co-occurrence, with a repertoire-size bias correction applied to TCR pairs. To estimate false discovery rates, a later analysis permuted the HLA or CMV assignments 20 times. A later analysis grouped co-occurring TCRs with DBSCAN, adding TCRdist sequence similarity when clustering within HLA-allele-positive subsets. Repertoires with fewer than 30,000 or more than 120,000 public chains were left out of co-occurrence clustering, as were a few repertoires with anomalous nucleotide sharing. The source is immuneACCESS, and TCRdb retained only in-frame sequences with V and J called. Part of the clones is not carried over; for the studies checked, unresolved V genes explain less than half of this, and the remainder is unexplained. V and J calls and clone size are given by that table; D and trimming were obtained from the DNA. Here the sample has more than 150,000 clones; about 80% occur a single time. The ten largest make up over 12% of the sample.

A remark on this clone: Its antigen has not been determined. Base quality data are lacking; no much larger clone is found one base away.

In total, roughly 670 healthy bone marrow donors made up the cohort. At the time of sampling, every cohort member was nominally healthy, though immune exposures that went unrecorded were likely present. The donor was CMV seropositive and was included in the group of 270 or so seropositive cohort members. Each donor provided a peripheral blood sample, and peripheral blood mononuclear cells were used for TCR beta sequencing. Genomic DNA was extracted from the blood cell samples with the Qiagen DNeasy Blood Extraction Kit. Here the chain combines TRBV19 and TRBJ2-1; a stretch of 8 junction bases matches TRBD1. Input material: PBMCs. The clonotype comes from a man in his forties or fifties in good health and CMV-seropositive. Here is the DNA: TGTGCCAGTAGGAGACAGGGGAATTACAATGAGCAGTTCTTC. Its translation is CASRRQGNYNEQFF.